Listed below are T cell receptor beta chains from one sample, sequenced in a study of identical twins. TCRdb re-called the 5' RACE reads through MiXCR, storing one row per CDR3 protein. The data hold some 660,000 distinct CDR3 sequences, with around 8.6% observed a single time. Separately, the same data were catalogued under a study of yellow fever vaccine responses in identical twins.

The sequencing sample was made of PBMCs. Every receptor here comes from a woman younger than 35 in good health. CDR3s include the opening cysteine and the closing phenylalanine or tryptophan. A D gene is named only where the DNA matches it firmly. The size of a clone is reported for some rows only, either as once, few or many, or as a class for expanded clones.

clone size	D gene	J gene	V gene	CDR3 protein	CDR3 DNA
-	-	TRBJ2-5	TRBV7-9	CASSFFLLRQAQETQYF	TGTGCCAGCAGCTTTTTCCTCCTTAGACAGGCTCAAGAGACCCAGTACTTC
-	TRBD2	TRBJ2-3	TRBV19	CASSFLGLAGGGDTQYF	TGTGCCAGTAGTTTCCTAGGACTAGCGGGAGGCGGAGATACGCAGTATTTT
-	-	TRBJ2-6	TRBV6-5	CASRLTRGTGANVLTF	TGTGCCAGCAGATTAACAAGGGGTACTGGGGCCAACGTCCTGACTTTC
few	-	TRBJ2-3	TRBV19	CASSIGRAVDTQYF	TGTGCCAGTAGTATTGGCAGGGCCGTCGATACGCAGTATTTT
many	TRBD2	TRBJ2-1	TRBV12-3/TRBV12-4	CASSVGTSGGPRNEQFF	TGTGCCAGCAGCGTAGGGACTAGCGGGGGCCCGAGGAATGAGCAGTTCTTC
-	-	TRBJ2-2	TRBV27	CASRGGATNTGELFF	TGTGCCAGCAGAGGCGGGGCGACGAACACCGGGGAGCTGTTTTTT
many	-	TRBJ2-1	TRBV7-2	CASSIQIDREQFF	TGTGCCAGCAGCATACAGATCGACAGGGAGCAGTTCTTC
-	-	TRBJ2-5	TRBV6-6	CASRLETVQTQYF	TGTGCCAGCAGATTGGAGACAGTACAGACCCAGTACTTC
few	-	TRBJ1-6	TRBV7-2	CASSLDSGPSPLHF	TGTGCCAGCAGCTTAGACTCAGGCCCCTCACCCCTCCACTTT
few	TRBD2	TRBJ2-1	TRBV11-2	CASSLVPLRAGDYYNEQFF	TGTGCCAGCAGCTTAGTCCCGTTGAGAGCCGGGGACTACTACAATGAGCAGTTCTTC
-	-	TRBJ2-5	TRBV6-1	CASSEYTNPPGTQYF	TGTGCCAGCAGTGAATATACCAACCCACCTGGGACCCAGTACTTC
-	TRBD2	TRBJ2-1	TRBV11-2	CASSPGTTYLDEQFF	TGCGCCAGCAGTCCCGGGACTACCTATCTAGATGAGCAGTTCTTC
-	TRBD1	TRBJ2-1	TRBV19	CASSMRRGQSYNEQFF	TGTGCCAGTAGTATGCGCAGGGGGCAGAGCTACAATGAGCAGTTCTTC
many	-	TRBJ2-5	TRBV7-2	CASSHFPGPHNF	TGTGCCAGCAGCCACTTTCCGGGACCTCACAACTTC
few	TRBD2	TRBJ2-1	TRBV29-1	CSLWGVAGTYNEQFF	TGCAGCCTCTGGGGGGTAGCGGGAACCTACAATGAGCAGTTCTTC
-	TRBD2	TRBJ2-3	TRBV12-5	CASGPSGLAGGPSTDTQYF	TGTGCTAGTGGTCCCTCCGGACTAGCGGGAGGACCCTCTACAGATACGCAGTATTTT
few	TRBD2	TRBJ2-1	TRBV3-1	CASSQGLAGLHEQFF	TGTGCCAGCAGCCAAGGGCTAGCGGGACTACACGAGCAGTTCTTC
-	-	TRBJ1-4	TRBV6-1	CASRDGGTTNEKLFF	TGTGCCAGCAGGGATGGGGGAACAACTAATGAAAAACTGTTTTTT
many	TRBD1	TRBJ1-5	TRBV28	CASSFVEGAQPQHF	TGTGCCAGCAGTTTTGTGGAGGGGGCTCAGCCCCAGCATTTT
many	-	TRBJ2-7	TRBV29-1	CSVDGGPYEQYF	TGCAGCGTTGACGGGGGTCCGTACGAGCAGTACTTC
many	-	TRBJ2-1	TRBV27	CASSFLVRNNEQFF	TGTGCCAGCAGTTTCTTAGTCCGAAACAATGAGCAGTTCTTC
many	-	TRBJ2-7	TRBV12-3/TRBV12-4	CASTRDSGYEQYF	TGTGCCAGCACCCGAGACAGCGGGTACGAGCAGTACTTC
few	TRBD2	TRBJ2-1	TRBV6-2/TRBV6-3	CASNSASGSLFYNEQFF	TGTGCCAGCAATTCGGCTAGCGGGAGCCTTTTCTACAATGAGCAGTTCTTC
few	TRBD1	TRBJ1-5	TRBV2	CASKPYGTAANQPQHF	TGTGCCAGCAAACCCTACGGGACAGCGGCCAATCAGCCCCAGCATTTT
few	TRBD2	TRBJ2-3	TRBV29-1	CSVEASGRTDTQYF	TGCAGCGTTGAAGCTAGCGGACGCACAGATACGCAGTATTTT
few	-	TRBJ2-2	TRBV7-6	CASSLSSGPGELFF	TGTGCCAGCAGCTTAAGTTCAGGTCCCGGGGAGCTGTTTTTT
many	TRBD2	TRBJ2-3	TRBV5-1	CASSLGLAGNTDTQYF	TGCGCCAGCAGCCTGGGACTAGCGGGTAATACAGATACGCAGTATTTT
-	TRBD1	TRBJ2-1	TRBV6-1	CASSRDRATFREQFF	TGTGCCAGCAGCCGGGACAGGGCCACCTTCAGGGAGCAGTTCTTC
many	TRBD2	TRBJ2-5	TRBV5-1	CASRRRLAGQETQYF	TGCGCCAGCAGGAGAAGACTAGCGGGACAAGAGACCCAGTACTTC
-	TRBD2	TRBJ2-1	TRBV6-1	CASSPQGKTSGSYNEQFF	TGTGCCAGCAGCCCACAGGGGAAGACTAGCGGCTCCTACAATGAGCAGTTCTTC
-	TRBD2	TRBJ2-7	TRBV6-2/TRBV6-3	CASRLAGGSSYEQYF	TGTGCCAGCAGGCTCGCGGGCGGGAGCTCCTACGAGCAGTACTTC
-	-	TRBJ2-7	TRBV5-6	CASSFGVGRVREQYF	TGTGCCAGCAGCTTTGGGGTCGGTCGGGTGAGGGAGCAGTACTTC
few	-	TRBJ2-5	TRBV28	CASSSPATQYF	TGTGCCAGCAGCTCCCCGGCGACCCAGTACTTC
few	TRBD2	TRBJ2-1	TRBV6-2/TRBV6-3	CASSSLGGRAYNEQFF	TGTGCCAGCAGTTCTCTCGGCGGGAGAGCCTACAATGAGCAGTTCTTC
-	-	TRBJ2-1	TRBV29-1	CSVEDNEEGYSSYNEQFF	TGCAGCGTTGAAGATAACGAGGAGGGTTACAGCTCCTACAATGAGCAGTTCTTC
-	-	TRBJ2-5	TRBV6-5	CASSYSEGYVQETQYF	TGTGCCAGCAGTTACTCTGAGGGGTATGTTCAAGAGACCCAGTACTTC
many	-	TRBJ2-1	TRBV29-1	CSVEDQNEQFF	TGCAGCGTTGAAGATCAGAATGAGCAGTTCTTC
few	TRBD2	TRBJ2-7	TRBV18	CASTSTRGAGGPNSYEQYF	TGTGCCAGCACATCGACTAGAGGCGCGGGAGGGCCAAACTCCTACGAGCAGTACTTC
-	-	TRBJ2-7	TRBV6-5	CASSLTRDQWSEQYF	TGTGCCAGCAGTCTTACTCGAGATCAGTGGAGTGAGCAGTACTTC